This T cell receptor beta chain was profiled in a study of blood T cell repertoires in COVID-19. Using immunoSEQ multiplex PCR, the repertoire was profiled, and TCRdb retains in-frame clones only, with some absent. The sample lists 490,000 or so clones, roughly nine tenths occurring once. The V end was cut by 1 base, the J end by 6 bases, with 21 bases between. The length of the CDR3 is 17 residues. The V gene's germline CDR1 is SGHTA and CDR2 FQGNSA. This sequence joins TRBV7-2 and TRBJ1-2; possible D gene TRBD1, 6 bases. The TCR sequence derives from a woman aged 60-75 years who had recovered from COVID-19. Sequenced material: PBMCs or T cells enriched from blood (not recorded which). The CDR3 coding sequence is TGTGCCAGCAGCTTAGAGACCGCTCAGAACAGGGTCCATGGCTACACCTTC. Its protein is CASSLETAQNRVHGYTF.